Listed below are T cell receptor beta chains from one sample, sequenced in a study of T cells in Graves' hyperthyroidism and ophthalmopathy. TCRdb re-derived calls from the multiplex PCR reads in MiXCR, one entry per CDR3 protein. The sample has fewer than 550,000 distinct CDR3 sequences, 15% to 18% seen once. Sequenced material: blood. The receptors originated from a woman under 30 with Graves' hyperthyroidism. The CDR3 runs from the conserved cysteine through the conserved F or W. A D gene is named only where the DNA matches it firmly. Expanded clones are given a class, and other clones once, few, many or no size at all.

V	D	J	size	CDR3	DNA
TRBV5-1	TRBD1	TRBJ2-7	few	CASSLRGQAHEQYF	TGCGCCAGCAGCTTGAGGGGACAGGCCCACGAGCAGTACTTC
TRBV6-5	-	TRBJ1-2	many	CASSYLGVGGYTF	TGTGCCAGCAGTTACTTAGGGGTTGGTGGCTACACCTTC
TRBV11-2	-	TRBJ2-3	many	CASSLWDWVPDTQYF	TGTGCCAGCAGCTTGTGGGACTGGGTCCCAGATACGCAGTATTTT
TRBV29-1	-	TRBJ1-1	many	CSVGPRGHIMNTEAFF	TGCAGCGTTGGACCCCGGGGACACATCATGAACACTGAAGCTTTCTTT
TRBV5-1	-	TRBJ2-3	many	CASNPGGASTDTQYF	TGCGCCAGCAACCCTGGAGGGGCTAGCACAGATACGCAGTATTTT
TRBV29-1	-	TRBJ1-1	many	CSVGETGSPAFF	TGCAGCGTTGGAGAAACAGGGTCCCCAGCTTTCTTT
TRBV3-1	TRBD2	TRBJ2-1	few	CASSQGSSGGGRFF	TGTGCCAGCAGCCAAGGGTCTAGCGGGGGAGGCAGGTTCTTC
TRBV4-2	-	TRBJ2-2	-	CASSQEPGDTGELFF	TGTGCCAGCAGCCAAGAGCCAGGGGACACCGGGGAGCTGTTTTTT
TRBV12-3/TRBV12-4	-	TRBJ2-7	many	CASSLALEGEQYF	TGTGCCAGCAGTTTAGCGCTCGAGGGCGAGCAGTACTTC
TRBV6-1	-	TRBJ1-5	many	CASSDSGQPQHF	TGTGCCAGCAGTGACAGCGGACAGCCCCAGCATTTT
TRBV6-1	TRBD2	TRBJ2-7	many	CASSALREGEQYF	TGTGCCAGCAGTGCTCTGCGGGAGGGCGAGCAGTACTTC
TRBV3-1	-	TRBJ1-3	-	CASSHRHHGSGNTIYF	TGTGCCAGCAGCCATAGACATCACGGCTCTGGAAACACCATATATTTT
TRBV12-3/TRBV12-4	-	TRBJ1-2	many	CASSFSMKDGYTF	TGTGCCAGCAGTTTTAGCATGAAGGATGGCTACACCTTC
TRBV7-9	TRBD1	TRBJ1-2	many	CASSFDREDYGYTF	TGTGCCAGCAGCTTCGACAGGGAGGACTATGGCTACACCTTC
TRBV14	-	TRBJ2-7	many	CASSQHGAAYEQYF	TGTGCCAGCAGCCAACACGGGGCCGCCTACGAGCAGTACTTC
TRBV6-1	-	TRBJ1-5	many	CASSSRDPQNQPQHF	TGTGCCAGCAGTTCCCGGGACCCTCAGAATCAGCCCCAGCATTTT
TRBV3-1	-	TRBJ2-7	many	CASSQEEGYSYEQYF	TGTGCCAGCAGCCAAGAGGAGGGGTACTCCTACGAGCAGTACTTC
TRBV18	TRBD1	TRBJ2-5	many	CASSPGDREETQYF	TGTGCCAGCTCACCAGGAGACAGGGAAGAGACCCAGTACTTC
TRBV11-2	-	TRBJ1-5	many	CASSNSNQPQHF	TGTGCCAGCAGTAATAGCAATCAGCCCCAGCATTTT
TRBV2	-	TRBJ1-1	-	CASRTIHGEAFF	TGTGCCAGCAGGACTATACACGGCGAAGCTTTCTTT
TRBV20-1	TRBD2	TRBJ2-7	-	CSASTGTSGRNEQYF	TGCAGTGCTAGCACCGGGACTAGTGGTCGTAATGAGCAGTACTTC
TRBV10-3	-	TRBJ1-5	many	CAISFGSPGDQPQHF	TGTGCCATCAGTTTTGGGTCCCCAGGAGACCAGCCCCAGCATTTT
TRBV7-2	-	TRBJ2-7	many	CASSPDRWAYEQYF	TGTGCCAGCAGCCCAGACAGGTGGGCCTACGAGCAGTACTTC
TRBV2	TRBD1	TRBJ2-7	many	CASHRDRGHEQYF	TGTGCCAGCCACAGGGACAGGGGTCACGAGCAGTACTTC
TRBV5-1	-	TRBJ1-5	few	CASSFNRRLNQPQHF	TGCGCCAGCAGCTTTAACAGGAGACTCAATCAGCCCCAGCATTTT
TRBV15	-	TRBJ2-1	many	CATSRDPTLGEQFF	TGTGCCACCAGCAGAGATCCGACCCTCGGTGAGCAGTTCTTC
TRBV7-8	TRBD1	TRBJ2-2	-	CASSFGTGAPGELFF	TGTGCCAGCAGCTTCGGGACAGGGGCCCCCGGGGAGCTGTTTTTT
TRBV3-1	-	TRBJ1-1	many	CASSQQLNTEAFF	TGTGCCAGCAGCCAACAGCTGAACACTGAAGCTTTCTTT
TRBV27	-	TRBJ2-7	many	CASREGGRFTYEQYF	TGTGCCAGCAGAGAAGGGGGGAGGTTTACCTACGAGCAGTACTTC
TRBV18	-	TRBJ1-4	many	CASSPAGPEGEKLFF	TGTGCCAGCTCACCAGCCGGCCCGGAGGGTGAAAAACTGTTTTTT
TRBV15	-	TRBJ1-4	few	CATQGIVTNEKLFF	TGTGCCACACAGGGAATTGTTACTAATGAAAAACTGTTTTTT
TRBV4-1	-	TRBJ2-7	many	CASSQAPSGAFTYEQYF	TGCGCCAGCAGCCAAGCCCCCTCCGGGGCGTTCACCTACGAGCAGTACTTC
TRBV7-9	TRBD2	TRBJ2-7	-	CASSFDLLAGHEQYF	TGTGCCAGCAGCTTCGACCTTCTAGCGGGACACGAGCAGTACTTC
TRBV7-9	-	TRBJ1-5	many	CASSLYDQPQHF	TGTGCCAGCAGCTTATACGATCAGCCCCAGCATTTT
TRBV2	-	TRBJ2-3	many	CATRRAGSADTQYF	TGTGCCACGCGTAGGGCTGGGTCGGCAGATACGCAGTATTTT
TRBV15	TRBD1	TRBJ1-1	many	CATSPQDRTLNTEAFF	TGTGCCACCAGCCCCCAGGACAGGACCCTGAACACTGAAGCTTTCTTT
TRBV11-3	TRBD1	TRBJ2-5	many	CASSSTGGWETQYF	TGTGCCAGCAGCTCCACAGGGGGTTGGGAGACCCAGTACTTC